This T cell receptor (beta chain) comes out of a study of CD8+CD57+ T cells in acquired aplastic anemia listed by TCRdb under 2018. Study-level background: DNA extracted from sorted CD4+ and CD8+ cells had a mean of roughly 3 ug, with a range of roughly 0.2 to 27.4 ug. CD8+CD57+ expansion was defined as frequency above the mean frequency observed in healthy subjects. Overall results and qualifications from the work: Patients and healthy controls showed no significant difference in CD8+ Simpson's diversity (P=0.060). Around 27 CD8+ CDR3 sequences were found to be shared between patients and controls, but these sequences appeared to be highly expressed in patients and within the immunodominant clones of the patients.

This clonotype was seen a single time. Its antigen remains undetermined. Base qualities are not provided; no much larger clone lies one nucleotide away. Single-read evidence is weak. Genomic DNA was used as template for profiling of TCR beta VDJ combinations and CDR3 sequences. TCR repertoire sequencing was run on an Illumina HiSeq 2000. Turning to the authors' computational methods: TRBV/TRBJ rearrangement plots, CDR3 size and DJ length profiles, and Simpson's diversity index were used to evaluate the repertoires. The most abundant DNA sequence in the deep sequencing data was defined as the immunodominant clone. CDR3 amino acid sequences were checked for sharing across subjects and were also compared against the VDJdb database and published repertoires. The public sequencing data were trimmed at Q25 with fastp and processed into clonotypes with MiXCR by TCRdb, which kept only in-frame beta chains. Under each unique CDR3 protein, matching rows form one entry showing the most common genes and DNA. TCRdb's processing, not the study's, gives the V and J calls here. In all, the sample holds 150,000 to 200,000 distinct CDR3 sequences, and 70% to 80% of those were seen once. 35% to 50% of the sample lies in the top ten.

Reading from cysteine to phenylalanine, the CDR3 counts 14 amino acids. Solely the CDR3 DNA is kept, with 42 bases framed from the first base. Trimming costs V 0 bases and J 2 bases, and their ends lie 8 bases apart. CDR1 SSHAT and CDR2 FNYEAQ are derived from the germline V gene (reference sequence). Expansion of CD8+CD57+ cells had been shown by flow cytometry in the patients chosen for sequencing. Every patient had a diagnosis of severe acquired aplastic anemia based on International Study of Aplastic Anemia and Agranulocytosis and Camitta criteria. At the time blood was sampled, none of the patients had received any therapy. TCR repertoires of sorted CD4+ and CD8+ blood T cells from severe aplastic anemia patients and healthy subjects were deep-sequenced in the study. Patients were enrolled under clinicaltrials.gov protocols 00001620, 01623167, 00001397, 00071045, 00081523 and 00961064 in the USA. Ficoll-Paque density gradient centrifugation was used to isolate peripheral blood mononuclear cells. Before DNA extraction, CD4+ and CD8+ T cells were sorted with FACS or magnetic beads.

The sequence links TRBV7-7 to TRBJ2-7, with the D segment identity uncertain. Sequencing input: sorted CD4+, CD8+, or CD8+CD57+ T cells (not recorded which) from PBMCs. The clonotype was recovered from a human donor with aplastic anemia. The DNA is TGTGCCAGCAGCTTAGCAGGGTGGCCCTACGAGCAGTACTTC. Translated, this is CASSLAGWPYEQYF.